This TCR beta chain was observed in a study of cytomegalovirus exposure and HLA in healthy donors. The wider study: Unique TCRs numbering roughly 85 million, obtained from HLA-typed donors, made up an early data release. Study-level findings and limits: A few CMV-associated chains were confirmed in vitro to be specific for CMV antigens. Altogether, about 160 TCR beta chains were recorded as cytomegalovirus-associated.

Researchers ran the PCR with 60 Vbeta and 13 Jbeta primers. The repertoire was sequenced with immunoSEQ multiplex PCR; TCRdb's copy has only in-frame clones and lacks some. The top ten clones hold roughly 1.2% of a sample with under 130,000 clones, about 78% of them seen once. With regard to this clone: Its antigen is unidentified.

Trimming shortened V by 3 bases and J by 2 bases, and 13 bases separated the two germline ends. The CDR3 has 16 residues. Per germline, CDR1 SGHTA and CDR2 FQGNSA. Healthy donors of bone marrow made up the group. The sequencing sample was made of PBMCs. The chain recombines TRBV7-2 with TRBJ2-2; D call uncertain. The TCR was taken from a man younger than 45 in good health and CMV-seronegative. The CDR3 DNA reads as TGTGCCAGCAGCTTCCTGGCGGCTCTAAACACCGGGGAGCTGTTTTTT. Protein product: CASSFLAALNTGELFF. The entire variable domain, with the rest obtained from reference TRBV7-2 and TRBJ2-2, is as follows: GAGVSQSPSNKVTEKGKDVELRCDPISGHTALYWYRQSLGQGLEFLIYFQGNSAPDKSGLPSDRFSAERTGGSVSTLTIQRTQQEDSAVYLCASSFLAALNTGELFFGEGSRLTVL.